Below are 8 T cell receptor beta chains sequenced from a single sample in a study of T cell responses to AZD1222 COVID-19 vaccine. Data came from immunoSEQ multiplex PCR; TCRdb stores just in-frame clones and leaves some out. Of under 150,000 clones in the sample, over 75% are singletons; the top ten hold around 7.5%. The material was peripheral blood, obtained on day 0 of AZD1222 vaccination. These receptors came from an adult in good health.

This clone appeared once. V and J are TRBV9 and TRBJ2-3, with D perhaps TRBD2 (6 bases). The germline V gene encodes CDR1 SGDLS and CDR2 YYNGEE. V lost 4 bases and J lost 2, with 17 bases in between. The CDR3 has 16 amino acids. The CDR3 region has the DNA TGTGCCAGCAGCCCCCCGTGGTGGGAGGACACAGATACGCAGTATTTT. Translated: CASSPPWWEDTDTQYF. Full variable domain (remainder filled in from reference TRBV9 and TRBJ2-3): DSGVTQTPKHLITATGQRVTLRCSPRSGDLSVYWYQQSLDQGLQFLIQYYNGEERAKGNILERFSAQQFPDLHSELNLSSLELGDSALYFCASSPPWWEDTDTQYFGPGTRLTVL.

CDR3 in amino acids: CASSPTRLAGGYEQFF. The CDR3 DNA sequence: TGTGCCAGCAGCCCCACCAGACTAGCGGGGGGTTATGAGCAGTTCTTC. This rearrangement joins TRBV3-1 (or the pseudogene TRBV3-2) to TRBJ2-1, with 13 nucleotides matching TRBD2. The CDR3 covers 16 residues. Germline assignment: CDR1 LGHDT and CDR2 YNNKEL (reference sequence). V lost 4 bases, J lost 8 bases, and 8 bases stayed unmatched.

This clone was observed a few times. The V call is TRBV12-5, the J call TRBJ2-5, with 7 bases fitting TRBD1. Germline CDR1 LGHNT, CDR2 FRNRAP. There are 13 residues in the CDR3. V shed 6 bases and J 5 bases; nucleotides not matched to a gene: 6. The CDR3 sequence is CASGLKQGETQYF. The CDR3 DNA is TGTGCTAGTGGCTTAAAACAGGGGGAGACCCAGTACTTC.

The chain combines TRBV5-6 with TRBJ1-3; D gene unclear. Deletions cut 0 bases from V and 4 bases from J, with 14 bases between. CDR3 length equals 16 residues. Germline CDR1 reads SGHDT; CDR2 reads YYEEEE. The CDR3 bases are TGTGCCAGCAGCTTGGCTGGTTCTGGATTGGGAAACACCATATATTTT. Translation gives CASSLAGSGLGNTIYF. The complete variable domain, with remaining parts taken from reference TRBV5-6 and TRBJ1-3, reads DAGVTQSPTHLIKTRGQQVTLRCSPKSGHDTVSWYQQALGQGPQFIFQYYEEEERQRGNFPDRFSGHQFPNYSSELNVNALLLGDSALYLCASSLAGSGLGNTIYFGEGSWLTVV.

The genes are TRBV4-1 and TRBJ1-5; no clear D. The CDR3 runs 15 residues. The V and J ends lost 0 bases and 5 bases respectively, with 11 bases between them. The germline V gene has CDR1 MGHRA and CDR2 YSYEKL. Here the CDR3 DNA reads TGCGCCAGCAGCCAAGATCACGCCACCTATCAGCCCCAGCATTTT. Its translation is CASSQDHATYQPQHF.

The chain recombines TRBV7-8 with TRBJ2-1; D gene unclear. Trimming took off 1 base at V and 3 bases at J, with 22 bases between the two ends. CDR3 length equals 19 residues. Germline CDR1 reads SGHVS; CDR2 reads FQNEAQ. CDR3 DNA: TGTGCCAGCAGCTTAGGATTCGCAATAAGAGCGAGTCGCTACAATGAGCAGTTCTTC. Protein product: CASSLGFAIRASRYNEQFF.

The chain joins TRBV7-2 to TRBJ1-5; tentatively, D is TRBD1 (6 bases). Deletions cut 5 bases from V and 3 bases from J, with 17 bases between. Germline lookup yields CDR1 SGHTA and CDR2 FQGNSA. The CDR3 spans 16 residues. The CDR3 here is CASSPGVGDTNQPQHF. The CDR3, as DNA: TGTGCCAGCAGCCCAGGGGTAGGGGATACCAATCAGCCCCAGCATTTT.

The rearrangement uses TRBV29-1 and TRBJ1-5; the D gene is possibly TRBD1 (5 bases). The CDR3 has 13 amino acids. V shed 4 bases and J shed 4 bases, with 11 bases lying between them. Looked up from germline, CDR1 is SQVTM and CDR2 is ANQGSEA. Written as DNA, the CDR3 is TGCAGCGTTGCGGGGGGAGGTAATCAGCCCCAGCATTTT. This translates into CSVAGGGNQPQHF.